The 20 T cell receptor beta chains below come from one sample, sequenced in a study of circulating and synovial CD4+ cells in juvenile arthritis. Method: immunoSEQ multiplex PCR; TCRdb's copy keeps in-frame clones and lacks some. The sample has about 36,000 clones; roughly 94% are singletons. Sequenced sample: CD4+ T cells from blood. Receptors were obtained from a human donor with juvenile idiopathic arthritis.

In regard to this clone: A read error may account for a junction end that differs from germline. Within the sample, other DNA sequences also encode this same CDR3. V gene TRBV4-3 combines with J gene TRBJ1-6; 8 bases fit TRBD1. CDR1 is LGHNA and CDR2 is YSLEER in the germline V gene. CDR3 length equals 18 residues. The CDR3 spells CASSHQGASSSYNSPLHF. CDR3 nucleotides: TGCGCCAGCAGCCACCAGGGGGCCTCAAGCTCCTATAATTCCCCCCTCCACTTT.

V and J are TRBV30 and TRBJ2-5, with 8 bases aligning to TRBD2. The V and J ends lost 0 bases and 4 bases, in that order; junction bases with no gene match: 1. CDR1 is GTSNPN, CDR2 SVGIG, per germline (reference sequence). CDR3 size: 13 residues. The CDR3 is CAWSVAGGETQYF. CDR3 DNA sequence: TGTGCCTGGAGTGTCGCGGGGGGAGAGACCCAGTACTTC.

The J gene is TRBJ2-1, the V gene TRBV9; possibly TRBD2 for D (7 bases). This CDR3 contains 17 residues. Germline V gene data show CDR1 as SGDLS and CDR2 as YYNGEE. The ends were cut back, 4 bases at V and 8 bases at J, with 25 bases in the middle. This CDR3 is CASSPWTGGGGRDEQFF. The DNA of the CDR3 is TGTGCCAGCAGCCCCTGGACGGGGGGCGGGGGCCGGGATGAGCAGTTCTTC. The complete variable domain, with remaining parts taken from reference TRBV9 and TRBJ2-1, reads DSGVTQTPKHLITATGQRVTLRCSPRSGDLSVYWYQQSLDQGLQFLIQYYNGEERAKGNILERFSAQQFPDLHSELNLSSLELGDSALYFCASSPWTGGGGRDEQFFGPGTRLTVL.

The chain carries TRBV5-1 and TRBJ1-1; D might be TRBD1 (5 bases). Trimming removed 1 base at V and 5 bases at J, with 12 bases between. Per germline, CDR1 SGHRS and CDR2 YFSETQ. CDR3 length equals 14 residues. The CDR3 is CASSLSGAETEAFF. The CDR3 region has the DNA TGCGCCAGCAGCTTGTCTGGGGCGGAGACTGAAGCTTTCTTT.

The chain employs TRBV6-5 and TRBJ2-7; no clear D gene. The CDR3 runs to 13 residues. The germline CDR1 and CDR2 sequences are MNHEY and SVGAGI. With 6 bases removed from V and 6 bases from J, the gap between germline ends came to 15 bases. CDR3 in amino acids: CASRPNSVGEQYF. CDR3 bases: TGTGCCAGCAGACCCAACAGTGTAGGCGAGCAGTACTTC.

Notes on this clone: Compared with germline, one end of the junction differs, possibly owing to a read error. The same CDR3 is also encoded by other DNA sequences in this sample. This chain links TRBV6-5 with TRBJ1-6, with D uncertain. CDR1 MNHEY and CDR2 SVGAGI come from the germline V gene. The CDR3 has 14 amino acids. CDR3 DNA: TGTGCCAGCTCATCCGCGATTGATAATTCCCCCCTCCACTTT. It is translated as CASSSAIDNSPLHF.

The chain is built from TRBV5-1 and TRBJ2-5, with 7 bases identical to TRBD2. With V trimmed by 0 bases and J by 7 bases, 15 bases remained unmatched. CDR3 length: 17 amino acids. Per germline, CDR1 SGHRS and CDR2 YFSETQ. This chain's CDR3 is CASSLAPRTRLAGTQYF. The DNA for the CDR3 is TGCGCCAGCAGCTTGGCCCCCAGGACTAGGCTGGCAGGGACCCAGTACTTC.

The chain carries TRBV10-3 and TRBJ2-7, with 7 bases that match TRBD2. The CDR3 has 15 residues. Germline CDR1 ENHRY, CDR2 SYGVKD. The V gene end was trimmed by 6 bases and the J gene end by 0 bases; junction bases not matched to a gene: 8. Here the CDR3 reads CAIRGGLNFSYEQYF. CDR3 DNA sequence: TGTGCCATCAGGGGGGGACTAAACTTCTCCTACGAGCAGTACTTC.

This CDR3 reads CASSYGRENYGYTF. CDR3 sequence (DNA): TGTGCCAGCAGTTACGGCAGGGAAAACTATGGCTACACCTTC. The chain combines TRBV6-5 with TRBJ1-2; D might be TRBD1 (5 bases). Germline loops: CDR1 MNHEY, CDR2 SVGAGI. V lost 2 bases and J 2 bases, leaving 9 bases between the germline ends. The CDR3 is 14 residues long.

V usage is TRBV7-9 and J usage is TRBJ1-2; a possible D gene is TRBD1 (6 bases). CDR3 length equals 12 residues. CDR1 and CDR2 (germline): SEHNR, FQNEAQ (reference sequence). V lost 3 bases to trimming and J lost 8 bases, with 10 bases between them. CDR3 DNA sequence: TGTGCCAGCAGCTTTAGGACAGACGGCTACACCTTC. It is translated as CASSFRTDGYTF.

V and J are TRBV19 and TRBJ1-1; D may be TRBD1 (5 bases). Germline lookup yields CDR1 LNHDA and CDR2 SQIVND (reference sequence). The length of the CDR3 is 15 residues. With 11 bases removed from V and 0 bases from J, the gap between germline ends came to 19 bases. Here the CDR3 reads CAVLRAGWMNTEAFF. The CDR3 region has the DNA TGTGCCGTTTTACGGGCAGGGTGGATGAACACTGAAGCTTTCTTT.

CDR3 sequence reads: CASSWGTGRNTEAFF. Here the CDR3 DNA reads TGTGCCAGCAGTTGGGGGACAGGGAGGAACACTGAAGCTTTCTTT. V and J are TRBV27 and TRBJ1-1; the match to TRBD1 covers 9 bases. Trimming took 4 bases from V and 1 from J; bases not matched to a gene: 4. The CDR3 sequence is 15 residues long. The germline V gene has CDR1 MNHEY and CDR2 SMNVEV (reference sequence).

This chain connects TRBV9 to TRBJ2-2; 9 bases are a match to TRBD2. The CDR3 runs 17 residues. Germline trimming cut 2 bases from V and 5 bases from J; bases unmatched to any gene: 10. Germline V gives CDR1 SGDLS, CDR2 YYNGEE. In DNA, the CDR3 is TGTGCCAGCAGCGTTGGGAGTGCGGGGGGGCGGACCGGGGAGCTGTTTTTT. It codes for CASSVGSAGGRTGELFF.

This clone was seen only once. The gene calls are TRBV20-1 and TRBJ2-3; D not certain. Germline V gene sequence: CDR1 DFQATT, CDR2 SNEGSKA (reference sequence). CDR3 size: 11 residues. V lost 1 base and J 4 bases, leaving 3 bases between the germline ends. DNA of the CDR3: TGCAGTGCTAGAGTAGCAGATACGCAGTATTTT. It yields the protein CSARVADTQYF.

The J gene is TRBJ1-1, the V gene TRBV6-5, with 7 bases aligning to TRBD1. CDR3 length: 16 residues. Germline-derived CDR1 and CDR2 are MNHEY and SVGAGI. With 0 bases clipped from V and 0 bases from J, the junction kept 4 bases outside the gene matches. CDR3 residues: CASSYSTGLMNTEAFF. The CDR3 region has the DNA TGTGCCAGCAGTTACTCGACAGGGCTTATGAACACTGAAGCTTTCTTT.

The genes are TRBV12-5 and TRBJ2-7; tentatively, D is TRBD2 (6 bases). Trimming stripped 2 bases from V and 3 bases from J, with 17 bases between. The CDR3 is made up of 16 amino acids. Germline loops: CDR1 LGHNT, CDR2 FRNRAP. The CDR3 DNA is TGTGCTAGTGGTTTGCTACGGGTATCGGGGGTCTACGAGCAGTACTTC. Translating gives CASGLLRVSGVYEQYF.

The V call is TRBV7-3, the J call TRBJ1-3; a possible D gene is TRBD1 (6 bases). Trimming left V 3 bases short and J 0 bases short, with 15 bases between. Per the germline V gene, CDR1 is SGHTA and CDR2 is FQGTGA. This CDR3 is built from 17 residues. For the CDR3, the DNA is TGTGCCAGCAGCTTGGGCCCGACAGGTCGCTCTGGAAACACCATATATTTT. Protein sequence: CASSLGPTGRSGNTIYF.

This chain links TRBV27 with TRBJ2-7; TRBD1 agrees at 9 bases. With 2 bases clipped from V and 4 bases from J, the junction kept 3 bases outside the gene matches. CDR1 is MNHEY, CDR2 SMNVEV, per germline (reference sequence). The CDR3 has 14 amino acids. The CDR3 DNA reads TGTGCCAGCAGTTTAGGGGGACAGGGTTACGAGCAGTACTTC. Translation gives CASSLGGQGYEQYF.

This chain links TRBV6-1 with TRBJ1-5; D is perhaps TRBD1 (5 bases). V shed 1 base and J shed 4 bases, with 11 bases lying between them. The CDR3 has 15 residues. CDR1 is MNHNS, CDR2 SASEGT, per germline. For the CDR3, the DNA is TGTGCCAGCAGTGAAGGGGCGACAGATAATCAGCCCCAGCATTTT. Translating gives CASSEGATDNQPQHF.

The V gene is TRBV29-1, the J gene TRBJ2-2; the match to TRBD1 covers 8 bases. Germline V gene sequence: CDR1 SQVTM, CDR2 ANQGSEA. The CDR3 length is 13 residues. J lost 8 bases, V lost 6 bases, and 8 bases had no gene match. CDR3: CSVGTGATGELFF. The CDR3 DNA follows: TGCAGCGTCGGGACAGGAGCGACTGGGGAGCTGTTTTTT.